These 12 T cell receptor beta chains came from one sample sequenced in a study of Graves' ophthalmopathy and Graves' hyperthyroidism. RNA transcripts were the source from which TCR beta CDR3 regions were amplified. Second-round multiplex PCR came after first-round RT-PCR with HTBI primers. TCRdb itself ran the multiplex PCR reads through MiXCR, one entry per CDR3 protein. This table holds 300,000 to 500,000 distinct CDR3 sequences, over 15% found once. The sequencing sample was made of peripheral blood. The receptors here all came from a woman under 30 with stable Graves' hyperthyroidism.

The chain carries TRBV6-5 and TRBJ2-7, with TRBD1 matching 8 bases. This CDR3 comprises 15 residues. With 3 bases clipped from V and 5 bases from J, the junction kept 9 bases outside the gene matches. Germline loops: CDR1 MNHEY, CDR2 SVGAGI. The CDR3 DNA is TGTGCCAGCAGTTATCTGGCAGGGGGCTCACACGAGCAGTACTTC. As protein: CASSYLAGGSHEQYF.

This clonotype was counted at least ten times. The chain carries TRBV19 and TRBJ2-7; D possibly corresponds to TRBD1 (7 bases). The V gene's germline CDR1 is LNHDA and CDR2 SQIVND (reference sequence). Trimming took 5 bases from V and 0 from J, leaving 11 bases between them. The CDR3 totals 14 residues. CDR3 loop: CASSGGTDSYEQYF. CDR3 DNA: TGTGCCAGTAGTGGCGGGACAGACTCCTACGAGCAGTACTTC.

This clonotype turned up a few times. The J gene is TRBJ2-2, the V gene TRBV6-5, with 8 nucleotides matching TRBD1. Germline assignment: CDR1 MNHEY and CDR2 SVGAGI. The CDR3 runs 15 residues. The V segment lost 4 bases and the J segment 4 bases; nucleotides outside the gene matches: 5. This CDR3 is CASSSWDRLTGELFF. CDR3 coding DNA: TGTGCCAGCAGTTCCTGGGACAGGCTCACCGGGGAGCTGTTTTTT.

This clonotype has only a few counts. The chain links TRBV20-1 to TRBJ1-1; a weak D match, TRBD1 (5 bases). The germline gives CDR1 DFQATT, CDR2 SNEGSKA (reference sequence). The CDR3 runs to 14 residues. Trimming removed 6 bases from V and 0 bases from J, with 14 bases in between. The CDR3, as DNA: TGCAGTGCCCTCACCGGGGCAATGAACACTGAAGCTTTCTTT. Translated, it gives CSALTGAMNTEAFF.

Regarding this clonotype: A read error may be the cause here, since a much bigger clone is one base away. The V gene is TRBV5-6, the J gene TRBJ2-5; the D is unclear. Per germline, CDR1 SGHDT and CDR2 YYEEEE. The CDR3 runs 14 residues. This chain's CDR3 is CASSLVSSKETKYF. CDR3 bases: TGTGCCAGCAGCTTGGTTTCCAGCAAAGAGACCAAGTACTTC.

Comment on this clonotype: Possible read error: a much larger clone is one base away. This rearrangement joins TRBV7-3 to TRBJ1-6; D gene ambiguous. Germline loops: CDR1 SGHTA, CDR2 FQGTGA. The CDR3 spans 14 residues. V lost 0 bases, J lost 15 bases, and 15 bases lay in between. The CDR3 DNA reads TGTGCCAGCAGCTTAACAGGAGGCGAGACACACCTCCACTTT. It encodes CASSLTGGETHLHF.

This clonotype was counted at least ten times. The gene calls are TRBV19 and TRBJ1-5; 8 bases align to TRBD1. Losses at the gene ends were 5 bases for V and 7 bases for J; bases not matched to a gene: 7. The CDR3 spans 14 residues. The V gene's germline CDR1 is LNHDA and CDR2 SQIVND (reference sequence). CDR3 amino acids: CASSGQGARQPQHF. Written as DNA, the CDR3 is TGTGCCAGTAGTGGCCAGGGGGCTCGCCAGCCCCAGCATTTT.

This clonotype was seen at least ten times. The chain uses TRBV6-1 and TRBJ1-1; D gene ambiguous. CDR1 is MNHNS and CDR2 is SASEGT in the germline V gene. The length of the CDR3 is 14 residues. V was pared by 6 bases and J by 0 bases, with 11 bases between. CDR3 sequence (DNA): TGTGCCAGCAGGAAAAACGGGTTGAACACTGAAGCTTTCTTT. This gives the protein CASRKNGLNTEAFF.

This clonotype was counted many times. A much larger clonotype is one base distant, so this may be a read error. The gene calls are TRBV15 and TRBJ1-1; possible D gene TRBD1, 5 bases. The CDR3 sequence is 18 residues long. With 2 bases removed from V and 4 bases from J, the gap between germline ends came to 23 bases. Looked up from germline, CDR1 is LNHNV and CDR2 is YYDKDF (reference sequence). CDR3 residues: CATSRSLKEGRVSTEAFF. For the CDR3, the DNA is TGTGCCACCAGCAGATCGTTGAAGGAGGGCAGGGTGAGCACTGAAGCTTTCTTT.

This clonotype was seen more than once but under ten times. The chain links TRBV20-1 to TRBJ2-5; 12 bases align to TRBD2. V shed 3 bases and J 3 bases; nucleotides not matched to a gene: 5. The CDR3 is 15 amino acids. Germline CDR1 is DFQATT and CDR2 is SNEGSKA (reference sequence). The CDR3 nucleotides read TGCAGTGCTAGGGGCGGACTAGCGGGGAAAGAGACCCAGTACTTC. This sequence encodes CSARGGLAGKETQYF.

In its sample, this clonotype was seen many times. CDR3 nucleotides: TGTGCCAGCAGTTATTCAAACAATCAGCCCCAGCATTTT. Protein: CASSYSNNQPQHF. V usage is TRBV6-5 and J usage is TRBJ1-5; no firm D call. The CDR3 sequence is 13 residues long. V lost 3 bases to trimming and J lost 3 bases, with 6 bases between them. CDR1 and CDR2 from the germline V gene are MNHEY and SVGAGI.

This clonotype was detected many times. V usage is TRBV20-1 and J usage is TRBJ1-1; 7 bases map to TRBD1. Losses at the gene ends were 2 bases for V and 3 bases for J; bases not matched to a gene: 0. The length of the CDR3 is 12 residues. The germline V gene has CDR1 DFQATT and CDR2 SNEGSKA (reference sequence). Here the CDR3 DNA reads TGCAGTGCTAGACAGGGGGACACTGAAGCTTTCTTT. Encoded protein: CSARQGDTEAFF.